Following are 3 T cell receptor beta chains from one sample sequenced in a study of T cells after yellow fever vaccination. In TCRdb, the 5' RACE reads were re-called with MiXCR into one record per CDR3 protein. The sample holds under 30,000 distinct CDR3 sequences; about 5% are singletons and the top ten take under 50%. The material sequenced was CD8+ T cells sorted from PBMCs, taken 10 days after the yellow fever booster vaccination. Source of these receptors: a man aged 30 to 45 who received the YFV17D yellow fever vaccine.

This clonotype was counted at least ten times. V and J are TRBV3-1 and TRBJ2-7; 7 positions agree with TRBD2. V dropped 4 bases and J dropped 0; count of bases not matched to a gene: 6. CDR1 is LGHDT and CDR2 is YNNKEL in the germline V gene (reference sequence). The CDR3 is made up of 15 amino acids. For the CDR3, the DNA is TGTGCCAGCAGCCGTTCTAGCGGCCTCTCCTACGAGCAGTACTTC. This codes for CASSRSSGLSYEQYF.

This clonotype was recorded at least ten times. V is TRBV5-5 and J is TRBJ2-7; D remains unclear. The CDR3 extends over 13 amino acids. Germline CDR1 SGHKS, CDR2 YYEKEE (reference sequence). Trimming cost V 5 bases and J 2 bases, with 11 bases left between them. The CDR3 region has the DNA TGTGCCAGCAGGGGCAACGTAACCTACGAGCAGTACTTC. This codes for CASRGNVTYEQYF.

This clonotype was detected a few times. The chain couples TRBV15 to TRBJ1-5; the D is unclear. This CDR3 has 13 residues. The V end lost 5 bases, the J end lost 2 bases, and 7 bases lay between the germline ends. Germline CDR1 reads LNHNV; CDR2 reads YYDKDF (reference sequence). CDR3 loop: CATSERGNQPQHF. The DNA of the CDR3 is TGTGCCACCAGCGAACGCGGCAATCAGCCCCAGCATTTT.